This T cell receptor (beta chain) came from a study of cytomegalovirus exposure and HLA in healthy donors. Profiling relied on immunoSEQ multiplex PCR, and the TCRdb table lists in-frame clones only, not all of them. The table records about 120,000 clones, around nine tenths of them present only once. Germline V gene sequence: CDR1 MNHEY, CDR2 SMNVEV (reference sequence). With 8 bases clipped from V and 4 bases from J, the junction kept 13 bases outside the gene matches. This CDR3 comprises 16 residues. The specimen was PBMCs. The clonotype originates from a man younger than 30 in good health and CMV-seropositive. The V and J genes are TRBV27 and TRBJ1-3, with 8 bases lining up with TRBD1. The CDR3 DNA sequence: TGTGCCAGCCGACAAACTGGACAGGGTAAAGGAAACACCATATATTTT. Amino acids: CASRQTGQGKGNTIYF.